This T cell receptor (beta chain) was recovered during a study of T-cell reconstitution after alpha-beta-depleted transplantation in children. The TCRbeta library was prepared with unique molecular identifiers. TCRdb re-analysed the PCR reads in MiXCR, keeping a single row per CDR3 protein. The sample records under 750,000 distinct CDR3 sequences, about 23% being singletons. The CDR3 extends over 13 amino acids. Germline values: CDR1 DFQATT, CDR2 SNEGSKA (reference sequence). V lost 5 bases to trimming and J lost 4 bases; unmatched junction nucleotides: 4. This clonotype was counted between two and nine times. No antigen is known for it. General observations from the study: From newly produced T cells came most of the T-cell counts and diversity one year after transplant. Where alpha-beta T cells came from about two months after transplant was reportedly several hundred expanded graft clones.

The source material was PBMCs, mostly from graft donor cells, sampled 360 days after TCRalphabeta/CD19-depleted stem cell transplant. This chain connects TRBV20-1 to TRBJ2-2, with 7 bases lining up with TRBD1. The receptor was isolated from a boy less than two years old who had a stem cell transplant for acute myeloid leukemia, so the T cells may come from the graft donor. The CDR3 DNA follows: TGCAGTGCTGCCTACAGGGGCACCGGGGAGCTGTTTTTT. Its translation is CSAAYRGTGELFF.